These 27 T cell receptor beta chains were sequenced from one sample in a study of OX40 agonist ivuxolimab in advanced cancers. Clones were sequenced by immunoSEQ multiplex PCR, and TCRdb holds only the in-frame ones, with some missing. The sample has about 18,000 clones; 80% are singletons. Specimen: CD4+ or CD8+ T cells sorted from blood, collected in a trial of the OX40 agonist ivuxolimab. These receptor sequences come from an adult with an advanced solid tumor such as melanoma, head and neck, liver or kidney cancer.

The chain has TRBV4-1 and TRBJ2-1; a weak D match, TRBD2 (6 bases). V lost 1 base and J 7 bases, leaving 11 bases between the germline ends. The CDR3 is made up of 14 amino acids. CDR1 is MGHRA and CDR2 is YSYEKL in the germline V gene. In DNA, the CDR3 is TGCGCCAGCAGCCAAGTCGGGGCGGGGAATGAGCAGTTCTTC. It encodes CASSQVGAGNEQFF.

The chain carries TRBV5-5 and TRBJ2-1, with D perhaps TRBD1 (5 bases). The ends were cut back, 8 bases at V and 10 bases at J, with 10 bases in the middle. Germline lookup yields CDR1 SGHKS and CDR2 YYEKEE (reference sequence). The CDR3 runs to 10 residues. The CDR3 sequence: CASRGSEQFF. The DNA of the CDR3 is TGTGCCAGTAGGGGCAGCGAGCAGTTCTTC.

This clone appeared a few times. This chain joins TRBV6-5 and TRBJ2-5; D unclear. Deletions cut 5 bases from V and 1 base from J, with 8 bases between. Germline loops: CDR1 MNHEY, CDR2 SVGAGI. This CDR3 is built from 13 residues. In nucleotides, the CDR3 is TGTGCCAGCAGTCCCCACGGCCAAGAGACCCAGTACTTC. This sequence encodes CASSPHGQETQYF.

The chain combines TRBV30 with TRBJ1-2; 8 bases map to TRBD1. The CDR3 covers 13 residues. CDR1 GTSNPN and CDR2 SVGIG come from the germline V gene (reference sequence). J gave up 0 bases and V 5 bases, and 2 bases lay outside the gene matches. The DNA of the CDR3 is TGTGCCTGGTGGACAGGGACTAACTATGGCTACACCTTC. The encoded protein is CAWWTGTNYGYTF.

V and J are TRBV5-6 and TRBJ2-1; a weak D match, TRBD2 (7 bases). With 0 bases removed from V and 2 bases from J, the gap between germline ends came to 12 bases. In germline, CDR1 is SGHDT, CDR2 YYEEEE. The CDR3 contains 16 residues. CDR3 DNA sequence: TGTGCCAGCAGCTTGGATCGGGGGGCCACCTACAATGAGCAGTTCTTC. Translated: CASSLDRGATYNEQFF.

The V call is TRBV4-1, the J call TRBJ1-1; D gene ambiguous. The length of the CDR3 is 14 residues. CDR1 is MGHRA and CDR2 is YSYEKL in the germline V gene. V lost 1 base and J 1 base, leaving 7 bases between the germline ends. CDR3 coding DNA: TGCGCCAGCAGCCAAGCGCTAGAGAACACTGAAGCTTTCTTT. Residues: CASSQALENTEAFF.

The chain is built from TRBV6-5 and TRBJ2-1; 8 positions match TRBD1. CDR3 size: 14 residues. Germline V CDR1 and CDR2: MNHEY, SVGAGI. The V gene end was trimmed by 5 bases and the J gene end by 1 base; junction bases not matched to a gene: 1. CDR3 amino acids: CASSQGASYNEQFF. The CDR3 nucleotides are TGTGCCAGCAGTCAGGGGGCATCCTACAATGAGCAGTTCTTC.

V and J are TRBV7-6 and TRBJ2-7; unclear D gene. The CDR3 consists of 13 residues. CDR1 and CDR2 (germline): SGHVS, FNYEAQ. Trimming pared 1 base from V and 3 bases from J, leaving 7 bases between. CDR3 region: CASSLGQDYEQYF. The CDR3 bases are TGTGCCAGCAGCTTAGGCCAGGACTACGAGCAGTACTTC.

The genes are TRBV27 and TRBJ2-5; 12 bases match TRBD1. The CDR3 runs to 15 residues. The V segment lost 4 bases and the J segment 4 bases; nucleotides outside the gene matches: 4. Germline V lookup: CDR1 MNHEY, CDR2 SMNVEV (reference sequence). In DNA, the CDR3 is TGTGCCAGCAGTTCGGGACAGGGGGCGCGAGAGACCCAGTACTTC. Translated: CASSSGQGARETQYF.

The CDR3 nucleotides are TGCGCCAGCAGCAGCGGACAATTCGAATACAATGAGCAGTTCTTC. The encoded protein is CASSSGQFEYNEQFF. The rearrangement joins TRBV5-1 to TRBJ2-1; the D gene could be TRBD1 or TRBD2 (5 bases each). With 4 bases removed from V and 4 bases from J, the gap between germline ends came to 15 bases. CDR1 is SGHRS, CDR2 YFSETQ, per germline. This CDR3 is built from 15 residues.

The chain uses TRBV7-9 and TRBJ2-7; perhaps TRBD2 as D (5 bases). From germline, CDR1 is SEHNR and CDR2 FQNEAQ (reference sequence). The CDR3 covers 13 residues. The germline V and J ends were trimmed by 1 base and 3 bases, with 7 bases remaining between them. CDR3: CASSLDGIYEQYF. DNA of the CDR3: TGTGCCAGCAGCTTAGACGGGATCTACGAGCAGTACTTC.

This clone qualifies as large. The chain carries TRBV4-1 and TRBJ1-2; no clear D. Trimming shortened V by 0 bases and J by 2 bases, and 13 bases separated the two germline ends. CDR3 size: 16 residues. Per germline, CDR1 MGHRA and CDR2 YSYEKL. CDR3 nucleotide sequence: TGCGCCAGCAGCCAAGAAGTGGGAAATCCGAACTATGGCTACACCTTC. Its translation: CASSQEVGNPNYGYTF.

This clone is judged large. The sample contains more than one DNA sequence encoding this CDR3. The chain has TRBV5-4 and TRBJ1-1; TRBD1 is a possible D gene (6 bases). Looked up from germline, CDR1 is SGHNT and CDR2 is YYREEE (reference sequence). V was shortened by 1 base and J by 4 bases, with 8 bases between the two germline ends. The CDR3 spans 13 residues. CDR3 region: CASSLLGGTEAFF. CDR3 DNA: TGTGCCAGCAGCTTGTTAGGGGGCACTGAAGCTTTCTTT.

The J gene is TRBJ1-4, the V gene TRBV4-2; D is ambiguous. Per the germline V gene, CDR1 is LGHNA and CDR2 is YNFKEQ. The CDR3 loop spans 14 amino acids. V was shortened by 2 bases and J by 12 bases, with 16 bases between the two germline ends. CDR3 loop: CASSQRASGLELFF. DNA for the CDR3: TGTGCCAGCAGCCAAAGGGCGTCGGGTCTAGAACTGTTTTTT.

The chain has TRBV14 and TRBJ2-3; no firm D call. V was cut by 0 bases and J by 6 bases, with 19 bases left in between. The CDR3 runs 17 residues. Per the germline V gene, CDR1 is SGHDN and CDR2 is FVKESK. For the CDR3, the DNA is TGTGCCAGCAGCCAAGAGGGCAGGTTCGGGCTCCGCGATACGCAGTATTTT. Translated: CASSQEGRFGLRDTQYF.

The V and J genes are TRBV28 and TRBJ1-1; D is unclear. V was cut by 5 bases and J by 2 bases, with 9 bases left in between. This CDR3 is built from 13 residues. CDR1 is MDHEN, CDR2 SYDVKM, per germline. The CDR3 bases are TGTGCCAGCAGTACGGAGGGAAACACTGAAGCTTTCTTT. Its translation is CASSTEGNTEAFF. The full variable domain, in which reference TRBV28 and TRBJ1-1 provide the parts outside the CDR3, is DVKVTQSSRYLVKRTGEKVFLECVQDMDHENMFWYRQDPGLGLRLIYFSYDVKMKEKGDIPEGYSVSREKKERFSLILESASTNQTSMYLCASSTEGNTEAFFGQGTRLTVV.

By share, this clone ranks as medium-sized (0.01 to 0.1%). This chain links TRBV10-2 with TRBJ2-1, with 9 bases fitting TRBD1. Germline CDR1 WSHSY, CDR2 SAAADI. The CDR3 is 15 amino acids. Trimming removed 6 bases from V and 2 bases from J; junction bases left unmatched: 5. CDR3 DNA: TGCGCCAGCAGACCGACAGGGGGAACCTACAATGAGCAGTTCTTC. Its translation is CASRPTGGTYNEQFF.

J is TRBJ1-2 and V is TRBV25-1; 7 bases line up with TRBD1. V gave up 5 bases and J gave up 5 bases; unmatched junction bases: 8. From germline, CDR1 is MGHDK and CDR2 SYGVNS. The CDR3 loop spans 14 amino acids. The CDR3 nucleotides are TGTGCCAGCAGTTTGGAGGGGGCGCCTTATGGCTACACCTTC. It translates to CASSLEGAPYGYTF.

The chain is built from TRBV4-1 and TRBJ2-2; D is perhaps TRBD1 (6 bases). CDR1 is MGHRA, CDR2 YSYEKL, per germline. The CDR3 sequence is 15 residues long. V was trimmed by 4 bases and J by 5 bases, leaving 14 bases between them. The CDR3 loop is CASSLGAGVTGELFF. The CDR3 DNA reads as TGCGCCAGCAGCCTGGGGGCAGGGGTAACCGGGGAGCTGTTTTTT.

J is TRBJ2-1 and V is TRBV5-6; D is possibly TRBD2 (6 bases). The CDR3 totals 12 residues. Trimming shortened V by 5 bases and J by 8 bases, and 11 bases separated the two germline ends. The germline V gene encodes CDR1 SGHDT and CDR2 YYEEEE. DNA of the CDR3: TGTGCCAGCAGGACTAGGGGTCATGAGCAGTTCTTC. This encodes CASRTRGHEQFF.

This clone was detected only once. The gene calls are TRBV6-1 and TRBJ2-7; unclear D gene. The ends were cut back, 4 bases at V and 6 bases at J, with 16 bases in the middle. The CDR3 totals 14 residues. From germline, CDR1 is MNHNS and CDR2 SASEGT. The chain's CDR3 is CASSGNRELPEQYF. CDR3 nucleotides: TGTGCCAGCAGTGGTAATAGGGAACTACCCGAGCAGTACTTC.

The chain recombines TRBV6-5 with TRBJ2-5; D not resolved. The V and J ends lost 6 bases and 2 bases respectively, with 16 bases between them. The CDR3 is 15 amino acids. Germline V gene lookup returns CDR1 MNHEY and CDR2 SVGAGI. Here the CDR3 DNA reads TGTGCCAGCAGCCCCGGTGGTAGGCCACAAGAGACCCAGTACTTC. It yields the protein CASSPGGRPQETQYF.

This clone occurred once. The chain couples TRBV5-6 to TRBJ2-1; 7 bases are shared with TRBD1. The germline V gene encodes CDR1 SGHDT and CDR2 YYEEEE. The CDR3 sequence is 15 residues long. The V and J ends lost 5 bases and 3 bases, in that order; junction bases with no gene match: 8. The CDR3 region is CASRSDRVNYNEQFF. CDR3 nucleotides: TGTGCCAGCAGATCTGACAGGGTAAACTACAATGAGCAGTTCTTC. Supplemented by reference TRBV5-6 and TRBJ2-1, the full variable domain reads DAGVTQSPTHLIKTRGQQVTLRCSPKSGHDTVSWYQQALGQGPQFIFQYYEEEERQRGNFPDRFSGHQFPNYSSELNVNALLLGDSALYLCASRSDRVNYNEQFFGPGTRLTVL.

The rearrangement links TRBV9 to TRBJ1-2; tentatively, D is TRBD1 (6 bases). CDR3 size: 12 residues. Germline CDR1 reads SGDLS; CDR2 reads YYNGEE. The V end lost 2 bases, the J end lost 8 bases, and 10 bases lay between the germline ends. For the CDR3, the DNA is TGTGCCAGCAGCGTGGCAGGGGAAGGCTACACCTTC. Its protein product is CASSVAGEGYTF.

The chain couples TRBV27 to TRBJ1-2; D is ambiguous. Germline loops: CDR1 MNHEY, CDR2 SMNVEV (reference sequence). The CDR3 extends over 11 amino acids. V lost 8 bases and J 4 bases, leaving 8 bases between the germline ends. The CDR3 is CASLGRYGYTF. The CDR3 DNA reads TGTGCCAGCCTAGGGCGCTATGGCTACACCTTC.

The J gene is TRBJ2-1, the V gene TRBV18; TRBD1 or TRBD2 may be the D gene (6 bases each). This CDR3 spans 15 amino acids. CDR1 KGHSH and CDR2 LQKENI come from the germline V gene. V was pared by 6 bases and J by 7 bases, with 19 bases between. The CDR3 sequence is CASSPRDTAGNEQFF. The CDR3 region has the DNA TGTGCCAGCTCCCCCCGGGACACCGCGGGGAATGAGCAGTTCTTC. Full variable domain (missing parts from reference TRBV18 and TRBJ2-1): NAGVMQNPRHLVRRRGQEARLRCSPMKGHSHVYWYRQLPEEGLKFMVYLQKENIIDESGMPKERFSAEFPKEGPSILRIQQVVRGDSAAYFCASSPRDTAGNEQFFGPGTRLTVL.

The J gene is TRBJ2-3, the V gene TRBV6-6; TRBD2 matches at 7 bases. The CDR3 is 15 amino acids. The germline V gene has CDR1 MNHNY and CDR2 SVGAGI (reference sequence). V lost 5 bases and J lost 1; bases outside the gene matches: 6. The CDR3 protein is CASSGSGEGTDTQYF. DNA of the CDR3: TGTGCCAGCAGTGGAAGCGGGGAGGGCACAGATACGCAGTATTTT.